The 24 T cell receptor beta chains presented below share a single source sample, sequenced in a study of T cells expressing NK-cell markers. TCRdb reprocessed the 5' RACE reads, keeping one entry per CDR3 protein, no DNA. This sample lists 400,000 to 450,000 distinct CDR3 sequences; its ten largest clones have 6% to 9.5%. The sample taken for sequencing was blood T cells: a sorted CD56 or NKG2C T cell subset, CD4+ or CD8+ T cells, or bulk PBMC T cells (not recorded which). The receptor source for this set is a woman between 18 and 75 years old in good health.

V and J are TRBV9 and TRBJ2-1; TCRdb indicates TRBD2, and absent DNA this call remains unverified. CDR3 length: 14 residues. Germline lookup yields CDR1 SGDLS and CDR2 YYNGEE. The CDR3 is CASSRTSGEAPPIF. The full variable domain, completed using reference TRBV9 and TRBJ2-1, is DSGVTQTPKHLITATGQRVTLRCSPRSGDLSVYWYQQSLDQGLQFLIQYYNGEERAKGNILERFSAQQFPDLHSELNLSSLELGDSALYFCASSRTSGEAPPIFGPGTRLTVL.

V is TRBV28 and J is TRBJ2-1; TCRdb designates TRBD1, a call that cannot be tested without DNA. Germline V lookup: CDR1 MDHEN, CDR2 SYDVKM. This CDR3 comprises 14 residues. The CDR3 here is CASRNRDVYNEQFF.

The rearrangement links TRBV20-1 to TRBJ1-3; TCRdb designates TRBD1, a call that cannot be tested without DNA. Germline loops: CDR1 DFQATT, CDR2 SNEGSKA (reference sequence). CDR3 size: 14 residues. This CDR3 reads CSASRLGAGNTIYF.

The rearrangement links TRBV15 to TRBJ1-5. Germline V gene sequence: CDR1 LNHNV, CDR2 YYDKDF (reference sequence). The CDR3 runs 17 residues. The CDR3 sequence is CATSRDGTGRNNQPQHF.

This sequence joins TRBV9 and TRBJ2-4; TCRdb's D call of TRBD1 is untestable without DNA. Per germline, CDR1 SGDLS and CDR2 YYNGEE. The CDR3 consists of 15 residues. The CDR3 loop is CASSVGDRAIDIQYF. The full variable domain, completed using reference TRBV9 and TRBJ2-4, is DSGVTQTPKHLITATGQRVTLRCSPRSGDLSVYWYQQSLDQGLQFLIQYYNGEERAKGNILERFSAQQFPDLHSELNLSSLELGDSALYFCASSVGDRAIDIQYFGAGTRLSVL.

V gene TRBV10-3 combines with J gene TRBJ2-5; TCRdb selects TRBD2, and the lack of DNA leaves this call unchecked. Germline lookup yields CDR1 ENHRY and CDR2 SYGVKD. There are 15 residues in the CDR3. CDR3 loop: CAISEEGGYQETQYF.

The chain combines TRBV12-5 with TRBJ2-5. Germline V gene sequence: CDR1 LGHNT, CDR2 FRNRAP. The CDR3 covers 14 residues. CDR3 protein: CASGTGEPKETQYF.

The rearrangement uses TRBV29-1 and TRBJ2-7; TCRdb selects TRBD1, and the lack of DNA leaves this call unchecked. This CDR3 has 14 residues. Germline V gene lookup returns CDR1 SQVTM and CDR2 ANQGSEA. The CDR3 sequence: CSVGRAASSYEQYF.

The chain couples TRBV20-1 to TRBJ2-5; TCRdb designates TRBD2, a call that cannot be tested without DNA. This CDR3 has 14 amino acids. Germline V CDR1 and CDR2: DFQATT, SNEGSKA (reference sequence). This chain's CDR3 is CSANQRVSVETQYF.

The V call is TRBV20-1, the J call TRBJ2-5; TCRdb gives TRBD2 as the D gene, but with no DNA this cannot be confirmed. The CDR3 runs to 14 residues. Germline assignment: CDR1 DFQATT and CDR2 SNEGSKA (reference sequence). The CDR3 protein is CSAISSGSVKTQYF.

This chain connects TRBV12-3 or TRBV12-4 to TRBJ1-3; the D call from TCRdb, TRBD1, cannot be confirmed without DNA. This CDR3 comprises 15 residues. The chain's CDR3 is CASHPGQFGGNTIYF.

V and J are TRBV20-1 and TRBJ2-1; with no DNA, the TCRdb D assignment of TRBD2 cannot be verified. Germline V gene sequence: CDR1 DFQATT, CDR2 SNEGSKA (reference sequence). CDR3 size: 14 residues. This CDR3 is CSASLAGDYNEQFF.

This rearrangement joins TRBV9 to TRBJ1-1; TCRdb designates TRBD1, a call that cannot be tested without DNA. Per germline, CDR1 SGDLS and CDR2 YYNGEE. CDR3 length equals 16 residues. CDR3 region: CASSVGLTGLNTEAFF.

The chain joins TRBV20-1 to TRBJ1-1. The V gene's germline CDR1 is DFQATT and CDR2 SNEGSKA (reference sequence). The CDR3 consists of 14 residues. The CDR3 loop reads CSAPRYAGPLEAFF.

The rearrangement uses TRBV10-3 and TRBJ2-5; TCRdb's D gene call, TRBD1, goes unchecked for lack of DNA. This CDR3 contains 14 residues. Germline values: CDR1 ENHRY, CDR2 SYGVKD. CDR3 region: CAISEGGGQETQYF.

The V call is TRBV5-4, the J call TRBJ2-1; TCRdb designates TRBD1, a call that cannot be tested without DNA. The CDR3 has 15 amino acids. The germline V gene has CDR1 SGHNT and CDR2 YYREEE (reference sequence). The CDR3 sequence: CASSYGQGSYNEQFF.

The chain uses TRBV5-1 and TRBJ2-1; TCRdb reports TRBD1, a call that lacks DNA to check it against. CDR3 length: 16 amino acids. Germline V CDR1 and CDR2: SGHRS, YFSETQ. The CDR3 sequence: CASSLLASGGNNEQFF. The complete variable domain, with remaining parts taken from reference TRBV5-1 and TRBJ2-1, reads KAGVTQTPRYLIKTRGQQVTLSCSPISGHRSVSWYQQTPGQGLQFLFEYFSETQRNKGNFPGRFSGRQFSNSRSEMNVSTLELGDSALYLCASSLLASGGNNEQFFGPGTRLTVL.

The rearrangement uses TRBV5-1 and TRBJ2-3; TCRdb's D call of TRBD1 is untestable without DNA. Germline V CDR1 and CDR2: SGHRS, YFSETQ. This CDR3 is 14 amino acids long. CDR3 sequence: CASRPGQGTDTQYF.

The chain combines TRBV7-6 with TRBJ2-5; TCRdb selects TRBD1, and the lack of DNA leaves this call unchecked. Germline-derived CDR1 and CDR2 are SGHVS and FNYEAQ. The CDR3 has 16 amino acids. CDR3 sequence reads: CASSPPPGQTDETQYF.

The gene calls are TRBV3-1 and TRBJ2-1; without DNA, the TCRdb call of TRBD2 cannot be checked. The CDR3 sequence is 18 residues long. Germline assignment: CDR1 LGHDT and CDR2 YNNKEL (reference sequence). The CDR3 loop is CASSQVLAGNDPHNEQFF.

The chain combines TRBV20-1 with TRBJ1-2; with no DNA, the TCRdb D assignment of TRBD1 cannot be verified. This CDR3 is 14 amino acids long. Germline CDR1 and CDR2: DFQATT and SNEGSKA (reference sequence). This chain's CDR3 is CSALGHLRDYGYTF.

This rearrangement joins TRBV18 to TRBJ2-7. Looked up from germline, CDR1 is KGHSH and CDR2 is LQKENI. The CDR3 runs 16 residues. The CDR3 sequence: CASSPSVGTTSYEQYF.

The chain combines TRBV7-2 with TRBJ2-1. Germline values: CDR1 SGHTA, CDR2 FQGNSA. The CDR3 is 14 residues long. This CDR3 is CASSLGLVGNEQFF.

This rearrangement joins TRBV20-1 to TRBJ2-5. Germline CDR1 is DFQATT and CDR2 is SNEGSKA (reference sequence). CDR3 length equals 13 residues. CDR3 sequence reads: CSARGHKQETQYF.